The 4 T cell receptor beta chains in this list originate from one sample, sequenced in a study of early stage breast cancer tumors. Data came from immunoSEQ multiplex PCR; TCRdb stores just in-frame clones and leaves some out. The data hold over 20,000 clones, with 60% to 70% observed a single time. Sequenced sample: breast tumor tissue. The origin of the receptors is a person in their sixties with breast cancer.

The rearrangement joins TRBV7-9 to TRBJ2-7, with D possibly being TRBD2 (6 bases). The CDR3 totals 13 residues. Germline V gene lookup returns CDR1 SEHNR and CDR2 FQNEAQ (reference sequence). Trimming pared 6 bases from V and 4 bases from J, leaving 13 bases between. The CDR3 sequence is CASSLQAGYEQYF. CDR3 DNA: TGTGCCAGCAGTCTACAGGCGGGATACGAGCAGTACTTC.

This chain connects TRBV19 to TRBJ1-1; 7 nucleotides align to TRBD1. The CDR3 totals 13 residues. Germline CDR1 reads LNHDA; CDR2 reads SQIVND (reference sequence). The V gene end was trimmed by 9 bases and the J gene end by 3 bases; junction bases not matched to a gene: 7. In nucleotides, the CDR3 is TGTGCCAGGGCGAGGACAGGAGACACTGAAGCTTTCTTT. Its protein product is CARARTGDTEAFF.

Only a few counts were recorded for this clone. The gene calls are TRBV7-2 and TRBJ2-5, with 11 bases lining up with TRBD2. Per the germline V gene, CDR1 is SGHTA and CDR2 is FQGNSA. The CDR3 loop spans 15 amino acids. V dropped 3 bases and J dropped 4; count of bases not matched to a gene: 4. This CDR3 is CASSFGLAGGETQYF. CDR3 in DNA: TGTGCCAGCAGCTTTGGGCTAGCGGGAGGAGAGACCCAGTACTTC.

The V gene is TRBV30, the J gene TRBJ2-3, with TRBD2 identical over 8 bases. Germline assignment: CDR1 GTSNPN and CDR2 SVGIG (reference sequence). The CDR3 extends over 14 amino acids. J gave up 4 bases and V 0 bases, and 3 bases lay outside the gene matches. CDR3 sequence (DNA): TGTGCCTGGAGTGTCGGGACTAGGGCAGATACGCAGTATTTT. This encodes CAWSVGTRADTQYF.